This T cell receptor (beta chain) was documented in a study of technical replicates of blood from a handful of donors (dated by TCRdb to between 2016 and 2019). About this clone itself: Its target antigen remains unknown. One base away there is no much larger clone; base qualities are not given.

The CDR1 and CDR2 encoded by the germline V gene are MNHEY and SVGAGI. The CDR3 runs 16 residues from the cysteine to the phenylalanine. CDR3 DNA is the only sequence kept; it has 48 bases, read in frame from the first base. V lost 0 bases and J lost 7 bases, and the count of bases not matched to a germline gene is 7. The library was made by the immunoSEQ multiplex PCR assay. Drawn from immuneACCESS, this table holds only the in-frame rearrangements with V and J called that TCRdb kept. Clones are partly lost; checked studies trace under half to an unresolved V gene and leave the rest unexplained. Present in this sample are some 77,000 clones, roughly nine tenths of which were seen just once. Of the sample, roughly 0.4% is held by the ten largest clones.

The sequence was collected from a human donor in good health. What was sequenced was T cells isolated from PBMCs. This chain is built from TRBV6-5 and TRBJ1-4; 8 central nucleotides agree with TRBD1. The CDR3 loop reads CASSYSTGEVGEKLFF. The nucleotides are TGTGCCAGCAGTTACTCGACAGGGGAAGTGGGTGAAAAACTGTTTTTT.